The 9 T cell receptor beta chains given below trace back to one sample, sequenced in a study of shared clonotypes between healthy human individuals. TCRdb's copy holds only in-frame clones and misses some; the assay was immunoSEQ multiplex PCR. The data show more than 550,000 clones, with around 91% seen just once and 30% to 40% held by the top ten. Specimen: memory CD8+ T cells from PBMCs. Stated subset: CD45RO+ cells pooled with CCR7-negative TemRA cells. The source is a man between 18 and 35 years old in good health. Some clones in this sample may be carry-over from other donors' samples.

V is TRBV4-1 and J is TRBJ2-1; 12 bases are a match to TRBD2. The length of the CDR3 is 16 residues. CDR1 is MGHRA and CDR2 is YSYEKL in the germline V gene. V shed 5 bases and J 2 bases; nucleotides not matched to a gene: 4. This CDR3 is CASSTPSGRAYNEQFF. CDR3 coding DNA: TGCGCCAGCAGCACTCCTAGCGGGAGGGCCTACAATGAGCAGTTCTTC.

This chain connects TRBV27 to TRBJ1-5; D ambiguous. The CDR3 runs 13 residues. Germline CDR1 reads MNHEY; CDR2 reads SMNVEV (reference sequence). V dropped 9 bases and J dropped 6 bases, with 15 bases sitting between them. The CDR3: CASVQRFGQPQHF. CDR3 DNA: TGTGCCAGTGTCCAGAGGTTTGGTCAGCCCCAGCATTTT.

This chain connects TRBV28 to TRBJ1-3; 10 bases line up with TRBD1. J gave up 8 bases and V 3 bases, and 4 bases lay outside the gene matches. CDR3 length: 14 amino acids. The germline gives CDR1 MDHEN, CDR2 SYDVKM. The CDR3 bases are TGTGCCAGCAGTTTTACGGGACAGGGGCACACCATATATTTT. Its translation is CASSFTGQGHTIYF.

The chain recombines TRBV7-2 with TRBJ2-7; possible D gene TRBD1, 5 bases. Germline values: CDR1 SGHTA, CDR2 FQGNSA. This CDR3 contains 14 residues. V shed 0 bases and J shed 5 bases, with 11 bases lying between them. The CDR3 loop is CASSLAGVAHEQYF. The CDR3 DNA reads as TGTGCCAGCAGCTTAGCAGGGGTAGCCCACGAGCAGTACTTC.

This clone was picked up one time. The CDR3 sequence: CSVDKRTYNEQFF. CDR3 coding DNA: TGCAGCGTTGACAAGCGGACCTACAATGAGCAGTTCTTC. The V call is TRBV29-1, the J call TRBJ2-1; a weak D match, TRBD2 (5 bases). The CDR3 spans 13 residues. The V gene's germline CDR1 is SQVTM and CDR2 ANQGSEA. Trimming cost V 3 bases and J 2 bases, with 8 bases left between them.

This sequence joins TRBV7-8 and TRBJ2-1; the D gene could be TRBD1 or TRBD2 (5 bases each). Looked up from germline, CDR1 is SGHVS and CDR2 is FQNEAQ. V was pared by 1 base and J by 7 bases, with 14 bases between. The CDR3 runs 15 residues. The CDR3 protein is CASSLDGGESNEQFF. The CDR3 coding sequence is TGTGCCAGCAGCTTAGATGGGGGAGAGTCTAATGAGCAGTTCTTC. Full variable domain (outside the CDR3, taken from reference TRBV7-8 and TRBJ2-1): GAGVSQSPRYKVAKRGQDVALRCDPISGHVSLFWYQQALGQGPEFLTYFQNEAQLDKSGLPSDRFFAERPEGSVSTLKIQRTQQEDSAVYLCASSLDGGESNEQFFGPGTRLTVL.

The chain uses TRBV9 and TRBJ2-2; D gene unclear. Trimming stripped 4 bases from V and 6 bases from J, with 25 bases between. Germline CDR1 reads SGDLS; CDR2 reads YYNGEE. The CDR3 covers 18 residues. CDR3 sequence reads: CASSLNLAKQSYPGELFF. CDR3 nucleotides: TGTGCCAGCAGCCTCAACCTGGCAAAACAATCCTACCCCGGGGAGCTGTTTTTT.

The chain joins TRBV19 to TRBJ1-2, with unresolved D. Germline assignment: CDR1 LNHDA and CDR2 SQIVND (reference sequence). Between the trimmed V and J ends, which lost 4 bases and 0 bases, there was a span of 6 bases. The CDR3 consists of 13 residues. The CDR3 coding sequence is TGTGCCAGTAGTACCCCAACTAACTATGGCTACACCTTC. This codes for CASSTPTNYGYTF.

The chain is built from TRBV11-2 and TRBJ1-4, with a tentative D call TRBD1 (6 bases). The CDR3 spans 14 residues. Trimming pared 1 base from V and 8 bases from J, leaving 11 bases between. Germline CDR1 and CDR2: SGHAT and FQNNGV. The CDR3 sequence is CASSLGGAGEKLFF. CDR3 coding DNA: TGTGCCAGCAGCTTAGGGGGGGCAGGCGAAAAACTGTTTTTT.